Listed below are T cell receptor beta chains from one sample, sequenced in a study of blood T cell repertoires in COVID-19. Profiling relied on immunoSEQ multiplex PCR, and the TCRdb table lists in-frame clones only, not all of them. The table records fewer than 500,000 clones, more than 80% of them present only once. The sequencing input was peripheral blood. The receptors stem from a woman in her 30s with active or convalescent COVID-19. CDR3s include the opening cysteine and the closing phenylalanine or tryptophan. Fields, in order: J gene, V gene, clone size, D gene, CDR3 DNA, CDR3 protein. D genes are given only for firm matches. Not every row has a clone size; where given, it reads once, few, many or a size class.

TRBJ1-5,TRBV3-1/TRBV3-2,NA,NA,TGTGCCAGCAGCGCAGGGATGAGCAATCAGCCCCAGCATTTT,CASSAGMSNQPQHF
TRBJ2-5,TRBV19,NA,TRBD2,TGTGCCAGTAGTATGTCAGCGGGGGAGACCCAGTACTTC,CASSMSAGETQYF
TRBJ1-1,TRBV2,NA,TRBD1,TGTGCCAGCAGAACGATAGGACAGGGGGGTGAAGCTTTCTTT,CASRTIGQGGEAFF
TRBJ1-3,TRBV6-4,NA,NA,TGTGCCAGCAGTCCCACAGGGACGGGAAACACCATATATTTT,CASSPTGTGNTIYF
TRBJ2-7,TRBV6-1,NA,TRBD2,TGTGCCAGCAGTCAAGGACTAGCGGGGATCTCCTACGAGCAGTACTTC,CASSQGLAGISYEQYF
TRBJ1-3,TRBV27,NA,NA,TGTGCCAGCAGCCGGGGAAACACCATATATTTT,CASSRGNTIYF
TRBJ1-5,TRBV9,NA,NA,TGTGCCAGCAGCCCCAAACCAGGGAACAATCAGCCCCAGCATTTT,CASSPKPGNNQPQHF
TRBJ2-2,TRBV5-1,NA,TRBD1,TGCGCCAGCAGCTTGATGACAGGGGGTACCGGGGAGCTGTTTTTT,CASSLMTGGTGELFF
TRBJ1-3,TRBV5-1,NA,NA,TGCGCCAGTATACAGGTCACTGGAAACACCATATATTTT,CASIQVTGNTIYF
TRBJ1-3,TRBV12-3/TRBV12-4,NA,NA,TGTGCCAGCACCGAACGGAGAGGAAACACCATATATTTT,CASTERRGNTIYF
TRBJ2-1,TRBV19,once,TRBD2,TGTGCCAGTAGTAATGGGGGGAGGGCCTCCTACAATGAGCAGTTCTTC,CASSNGGRASYNEQFF
TRBJ2-7,TRBV7-2,NA,TRBD2,TGTGCCAGCAGCTCTGGGGCACTAGCGGGAGCGCGCCTGTTAAACGAGCAGTACTTC,CASSSGALAGARLLNEQYF
TRBJ1-1,TRBV2,NA,NA,TGTGCCATCTCCCAGGGGTGGGACACTGAAGCTTTCTTT,CAISQGWDTEAFF
TRBJ1-5,TRBV30,few,NA,TGTGCCTGGAGCGACCGAGGGCCCCAGCATTTT,CAWSDRGPQHF
TRBJ2-1,TRBV3-1/TRBV3-2,NA,TRBD2,TGTGCCAGCAGCCAAGTCGGGGCGGGAGGGCGATACAATGAGCAGTTCTTC,CASSQVGAGGRYNEQFF
TRBJ1-2,TRBV27,NA,NA,TGTGCCAGCAGTTTACAGGAAAACCTGAACTACACCTTC,CASSLQENLNYTF
TRBJ1-2,TRBV11-2,NA,NA,TGTGCCAGCAGCTTAACCGTTGGGGGGGCCGGCTACACCTTC,CASSLTVGGAGYTF
TRBJ1-2,TRBV10-2,NA,TRBD1,TGCGCCAGCAGTGAGTCCCAGGGGGCGGAGGGCTACACCTTC,CASSESQGAEGYTF
TRBJ1-1,TRBV6-5,once,TRBD1,TGTGCCAGCAGCGGACAGGTGAACACTGAAGCTTTCTTT,CASSGQVNTEAFF
TRBJ1-6,TRBV5-1,NA,TRBD1,TGCGCCAGCAGCAACCGACAGGGGGCTGGTTCACCCCTCCACTTT,CASSNRQGAGSPLHF
TRBJ1-6,TRBV6-6,NA,TRBD1,TGTGCCAGCAGTTATTCCACAGGGGGCGCAGATTCACCCCTCCACTTT,CASSYSTGGADSPLHF
TRBJ2-3,TRBV9,NA,NA,TGTGCCAGCAGCGTAGATAGCTTCACAGATACGCAGTATTTT,CASSVDSFTDTQYF
TRBJ1-1,TRBV19,NA,TRBD1,TGTGCCAGTAGTAGAAACCGGGACAGTGAAGCTTTCTTT,CASSRNRDSEAFF
TRBJ2-1,TRBV2,NA,NA,TGTGCCAGCAGGGTACTAGTCTCCTACAATGAGCAGTTCTTC,CASRVLVSYNEQFF
TRBJ2-3,TRBV6-1,NA,TRBD2,TGTGCCAGCAGTGATTGGCGGGGGAGCACAGATACGCAGTATTTT,CASSDWRGSTDTQYF
TRBJ2-1,TRBV5-1,NA,NA,TGCGCCAGCAGCTTGCGTCCCGGGGACTCCTACAATGAGCAGTTCTTC,CASSLRPGDSYNEQFF
TRBJ2-2,TRBV7-9,NA,NA,TGTGCCAGCAGCCAGTCAGAGAACACCGGGGAGCTGTTTTTT,CASSQSENTGELFF
TRBJ2-2,TRBV5-4,NA,TRBD2,TGTGCCAGCAGCGTCATACTAGCGGGGGCCAACACCGGGGAGCTGTTTTTT,CASSVILAGANTGELFF
TRBJ2-1,TRBV18,NA,NA,TGTGCCAGCTCACCGACAAGGGGGAAGAGCTCCTACAATGAGCAGTTCTTC,CASSPTRGKSSYNEQFF
TRBJ2-2,TRBV18,NA,NA,TGTGCCAGCTCACCACCATCCGGGAGCTTGTCCACCGGGGAGCTGTTTTTT,CASSPPSGSLSTGELFF
TRBJ1-6,TRBV5-1,once,NA,TGCGCCAGCAGCTTGGGCCTTCTCGAGAGCTCACCCCTCCACTTT,CASSLGLLESSPLHF
TRBJ2-1,TRBV11-2,NA,TRBD2,TGTGCCAGCAGCTTAGGAGCGGGGATTACCTACAATGAGCAGTTCTTC,CASSLGAGITYNEQFF
TRBJ1-5,TRBV3-1/TRBV3-2,NA,TRBD1,TGTGCCAGCAGCGGGACAGGGGCCAGCAATCAGCCCCAGCATTTT,CASSGTGASNQPQHF
TRBJ1-5,TRBV19,NA,TRBD1,TGTGCCAGTAGCACGGTGGGACAGAGCAATCAGCCCCAGCATTTT,CASSTVGQSNQPQHF
TRBJ2-1,TRBV6-5,NA,NA,TGTGCCAGCAGTTGGACTACCTACAATGAGCAGTTCTTC,CASSWTTYNEQFF
TRBJ1-1,TRBV6-1,NA,TRBD1,TGTGCCAGCAGTGAAGCAAGGGGACAGGGGATGACTGAAGCTTTCTTT,CASSEARGQGMTEAFF
TRBJ2-7,TRBV2,NA,TRBD2,TGTGCCAGTGACAGCGGGAGTAACTCCTACGAGCAGTACTTC,CASDSGSNSYEQYF
TRBJ1-5,TRBV5-1,NA,NA,TGCGCCAGCAGCTTTTCAGGGGTCGACAATCAGCCCCAGCATTTT,CASSFSGVDNQPQHF
TRBJ1-2,TRBV29-1,NA,NA,TGCAGCGTCGACGAGCACAGATATGGCTACACCTTC,CSVDEHRYGYTF
TRBJ1-4,TRBV9,NA,NA,TGTGCCAGCAGCTCCTCCTCCGGGACAAGCCATGAAAAACTGTTTTTT,CASSSSSGTSHEKLFF
TRBJ1-2,TRBV6-5,NA,NA,TGTGCCAGCACGGGCGCGGGGAGAGGGTATGGCTACACCTTC,CASTGAGRGYGYTF
TRBJ1-2,TRBV25-1,NA,TRBD1,TGTGCCAGCAGTAAAGGGACAGGGGGGTTCTATGGCTACACCTTC,CASSKGTGGFYGYTF
TRBJ1-1,TRBV6-6,NA,NA,TGTGCCAGCAGTTACCAGGGCTTGAACACTGAAGCTTTCTTT,CASSYQGLNTEAFF
TRBJ1-4,TRBV15,NA,TRBD1,TGTGCCACCAGCATCCTAGGACAGGGGGGAGGTCAGCTGTTTTTT,CATSILGQGGGQLFF
TRBJ1-1,TRBV5-6,NA,NA,TGTGCCAGCAGCTCCCCGGTTGAAGCTTTCTTT,CASSSPVEAFF
TRBJ2-7,TRBV7-9,NA,TRBD1,TGTGCCAGCAGCTTAGATCCGGGACAGGGGGACCACGAGCAGTACTTC,CASSLDPGQGDHEQYF
TRBJ1-2,TRBV30,NA,NA,TGTGCCTGGAGTGCTCTTAACGGACGGCGGGGAGGCTACACCTTC,CAWSALNGRRGGYTF
TRBJ1-2,TRBV2,NA,TRBD1,TGTGCCAGCAGTGACCAAGGGGGCCTTGGCTACACCTTC,CASSDQGGLGYTF
TRBJ2-5,TRBV12-3/TRBV12-4,NA,TRBD1,TGTGCCAGCAGCTCGGGACAGTGGGAGACCCAGTACTTC,CASSSGQWETQYF
TRBJ1-5,TRBV27,NA,TRBD1,TGTGCCAGCAGTCCACAGGGGGGTTTAGGTCAGCCCCAGCATTTT,CASSPQGGLGQPQHF
TRBJ1-3,TRBV6-5,NA,TRBD1,TGTGCCAGCAGTTCCCCGGGACAGGATGGAAACACCATATATTTT,CASSSPGQDGNTIYF
TRBJ1-5,TRBV2,NA,NA,TGTGCCAGCAGCACAGATAGCAATCAGCCCCAGCATTTT,CASSTDSNQPQHF